This entry lists 4 T cell receptor beta chains sequenced from one sample in a study of molecular identifiers for immune sequencing clone quantification (dated 2018 in TCRdb). Library preparation was by PCR. These reads were obtained on an Illumina HiSeq 4000. Through fastp at Q25 and MiXCR, TCRdb rebuilt clones from the public reads, retaining in-frame beta chains. Rows merge per CDR3 protein into single entries with the most common DNA and genes. This sample comprises 50,000 or so distinct CDR3 sequences, approximately 26% of them detected only once. The ten largest clonotypes hold under 2% of the sample. Material: naive CD8+ T cells from blood, with Jurkat cell RNA spiked in. The label giving this sample's cell subset or site can be read as: FACS-sorted CD8+CD4-CCR7+CD45RA+ naive T cells. The receptors originated from a human donor in good health. Some libraries in this study had Jurkat cell RNA spiked in.

The chain uses TRBV19 and TRBJ2-3, with D possibly TRBD2 on 6 matching bases. This CDR3 comprises 15 residues. The germline V gene has CDR1 LNHDA and CDR2 SQIVND (reference sequence). Trimming took 1 base from V and 5 from J, leaving 13 bases between them. The chain's CDR3 is CASSIGAGTGDTQYF. For the CDR3, the DNA is TGTGCCAGTAGTATAGGGGCGGGGACCGGAGATACGCAGTATTTT.

Remarks on this clonotype: This may be a read error, as it is one base from a much larger clone. This chain uses TRBV12-3 or TRBV12-4 with TRBJ2-7, with D hard to call. The CDR3 has 15 residues. In DNA form, the CDR3 reads TGTGCCAGCAGTTTGGCCCGGAATTACGCCTACGGGCAGTACTTC. Translation: CASSLARNYAYGQYF.

This clonotype was seen a handful of times. The J gene is TRBJ1-5, the V gene TRBV15; a possible D gene is TRBD1 (5 bases). Germline V gene data show CDR1 as LNHNV and CDR2 as YYDKDF (reference sequence). The CDR3 runs 14 residues. V lost 2 bases and J lost 5, with 10 bases in between. The CDR3 here is CATSRSWGDQPQHF. The CDR3 DNA reads TGTGCCACCAGCAGATCCTGGGGCGATCAGCCCCAGCATTTT.

At least ten counts were recorded for this clonotype. The chain combines TRBV6-5 with TRBJ2-2; 8 bases line up with TRBD1. The junction had 5 bases not matched to a gene; V was cut back by 2 bases and J by 6 bases. The CDR3 spans 15 residues. Germline V gives CDR1 MNHEY, CDR2 SVGAGI. This CDR3 is CASSYGTGQPGELFF. For the CDR3, the DNA is TGTGCCAGCAGTTACGGGACAGGTCAGCCCGGGGAGCTGTTTTTT.